This T cell receptor (beta chain) was captured in a study of naive and memory T cell subsets. Germline-derived CDR1 and CDR2 are LNHDA and SQIVND (reference sequence). This CDR3 contains 13 residues. V gave up 5 bases and J gave up 0 bases, with 7 bases separating them. The library had UMIs added by 3' ligation of an oligonucleotide to TCR cDNA. RNA was extracted from 2.5 ml of whole blood of healthy adults. Four PCR rounds used nested alpha and beta constant region primers plus the SP2 primer. MiXCR, run by TCRdb on the UMI-ligation and nested PCR reads, gives a single entry per CDR3 protein. The sample includes 25,000 to 30,000 distinct CDR3 sequences, about 5.2% of them seen just once. This clonotype has ten or more counts.

Sequencing was carried out using blood. This TCR derives from an adult in good health. V gene TRBV19 combines with J gene TRBJ1-1; D is ambiguous. The CDR3 region is CASSHRVNTEAFF. For the CDR3, the DNA is TGTGCCAGTAGTCACCGGGTGAACACTGAAGCTTTCTTT.